The present T cell receptor (beta chain) was sequenced within a study of cytomegalovirus exposure and HLA in healthy donors. On this clone: Its antigen is not known.

Trimming pared 4 bases from V and 3 bases from J, leaving 24 bases between. This CDR3 is built from 17 residues. CDR1 and CDR2 (germline): SQVTM, ANQGSEA. Study-wide points: Some public TCRs appeared in many individuals, while most sequences were rare.

The primer mix had 60 Vbeta and 13 Jbeta primers. TCRdb keeps only in-frame clones here, not all; method: immunoSEQ multiplex PCR. The repertoire holds approximately 100,000 clones, with 77% as singletons. The rearrangement uses TRBV29-1 and TRBJ1-1; possible D gene TRBD1, 5 bases. This TCR was recovered from a man aged 40-49 years in good health and CMV-seropositive. The specimen was PBMCs. For the CDR3, the DNA is TGCAGCGTTGGGCTTCTCTTGATGCAGGGAAGGGACACTGAAGCTTTCTTT. It yields the protein CSVGLLLMQGRDTEAFF.